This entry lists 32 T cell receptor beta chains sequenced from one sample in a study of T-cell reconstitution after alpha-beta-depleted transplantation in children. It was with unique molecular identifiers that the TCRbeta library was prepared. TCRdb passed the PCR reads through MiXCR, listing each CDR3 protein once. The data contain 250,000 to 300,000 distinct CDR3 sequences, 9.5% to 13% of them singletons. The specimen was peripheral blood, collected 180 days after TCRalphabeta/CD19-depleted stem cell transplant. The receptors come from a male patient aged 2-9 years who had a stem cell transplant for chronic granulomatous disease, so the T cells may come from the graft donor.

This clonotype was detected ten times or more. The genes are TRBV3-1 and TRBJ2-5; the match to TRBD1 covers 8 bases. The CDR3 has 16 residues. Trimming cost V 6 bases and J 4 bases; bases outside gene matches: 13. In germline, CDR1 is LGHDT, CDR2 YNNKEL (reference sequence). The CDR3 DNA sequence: TGTGCCAGCAGGGACGTGGGCAGGGGGCCTCTAGAGACCCAGTACTTC. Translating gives CASRDVGRGPLETQYF.

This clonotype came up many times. The CDR3: CASSLRAFTGELFF. In nucleotides, the CDR3 is TGTGCCAGCAGTTTACGGGCTTTCACCGGGGAGCTGTTTTTT. V gene TRBV28 combines with J gene TRBJ2-2, with D unresolved. The CDR3 runs 14 residues. Germline-derived CDR1 and CDR2 are MDHEN and SYDVKM. V shed 2 bases and J shed 4 bases, with 8 bases lying between them.

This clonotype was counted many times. CDR3 sequence: CASSSPGTGAYEQYF. The CDR3, as DNA: TGTGCCAGCAGTTCACCCGGGACTGGTGCCTACGAGCAGTACTTC. The chain has TRBV5-4 and TRBJ2-7, with D perhaps TRBD2 (6 bases). Germline V gene lookup returns CDR1 SGHNT and CDR2 YYREEE (reference sequence). This CDR3 has 15 amino acids. The V gene lost 5 bases and the J gene lost 2 bases, with 17 bases spanning the gap.

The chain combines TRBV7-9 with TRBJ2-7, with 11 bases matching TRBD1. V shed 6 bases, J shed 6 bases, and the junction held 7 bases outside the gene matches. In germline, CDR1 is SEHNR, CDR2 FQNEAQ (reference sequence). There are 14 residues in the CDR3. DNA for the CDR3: TGTGCCAGCAGACGGACAGGGGGCAAGGGCGAGCAGTACTTC. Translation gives CASRRTGGKGEQYF.

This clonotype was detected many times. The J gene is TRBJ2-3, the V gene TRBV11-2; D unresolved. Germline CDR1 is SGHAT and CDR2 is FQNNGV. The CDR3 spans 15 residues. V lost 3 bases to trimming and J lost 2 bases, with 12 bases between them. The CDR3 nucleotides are TGTGCCAGCAGCTTTGTGACGGCGACCACAGATACGCAGTATTTT. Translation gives CASSFVTATTDTQYF.

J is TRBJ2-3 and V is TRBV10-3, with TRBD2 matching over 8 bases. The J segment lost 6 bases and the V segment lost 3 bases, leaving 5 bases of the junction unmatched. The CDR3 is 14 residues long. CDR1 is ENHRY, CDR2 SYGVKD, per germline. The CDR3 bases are TGTGCCATCAGTGAACTCCCGGGGGGGGATACGCAGTATTTT. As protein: CAISELPGGDTQYF.

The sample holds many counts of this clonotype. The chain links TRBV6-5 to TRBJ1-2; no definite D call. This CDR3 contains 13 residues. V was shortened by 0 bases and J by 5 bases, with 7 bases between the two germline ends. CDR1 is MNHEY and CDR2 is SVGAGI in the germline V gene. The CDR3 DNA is TGTGCCAGCAGTTACTCGAGGGTGTATGGCTACACCTTC. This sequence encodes CASSYSRVYGYTF.

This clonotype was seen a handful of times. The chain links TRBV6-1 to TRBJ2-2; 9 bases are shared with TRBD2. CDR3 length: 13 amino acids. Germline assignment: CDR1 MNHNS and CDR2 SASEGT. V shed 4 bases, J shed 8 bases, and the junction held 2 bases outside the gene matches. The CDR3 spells CASSVSGRGELFF. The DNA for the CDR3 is TGTGCCAGCAGTGTCAGCGGGAGGGGGGAGCTGTTTTTT.

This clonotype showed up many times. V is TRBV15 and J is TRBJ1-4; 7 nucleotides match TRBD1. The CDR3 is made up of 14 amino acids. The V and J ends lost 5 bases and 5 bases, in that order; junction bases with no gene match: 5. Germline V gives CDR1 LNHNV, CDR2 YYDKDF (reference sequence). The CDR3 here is CATSSRDRNEKLFF. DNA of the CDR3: TGTGCCACCAGCTCTCGGGACAGAAATGAAAAACTGTTTTTT.

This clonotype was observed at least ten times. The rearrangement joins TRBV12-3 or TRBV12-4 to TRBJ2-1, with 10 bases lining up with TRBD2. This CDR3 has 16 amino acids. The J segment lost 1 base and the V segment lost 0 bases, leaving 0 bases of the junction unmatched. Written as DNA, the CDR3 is TGTGCCAGCAGTTTAGCACTAGCGGGATCCTACAATGAGCAGTTCTTC. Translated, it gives CASSLALAGSYNEQFF.

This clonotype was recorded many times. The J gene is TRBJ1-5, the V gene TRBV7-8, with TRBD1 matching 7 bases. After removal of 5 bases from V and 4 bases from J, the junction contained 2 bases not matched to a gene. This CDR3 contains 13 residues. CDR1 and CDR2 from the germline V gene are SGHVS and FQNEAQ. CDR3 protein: CASSQTGNQPQHF. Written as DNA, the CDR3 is TGTGCCAGCAGCCAGACAGGGAATCAGCCCCAGCATTTT.

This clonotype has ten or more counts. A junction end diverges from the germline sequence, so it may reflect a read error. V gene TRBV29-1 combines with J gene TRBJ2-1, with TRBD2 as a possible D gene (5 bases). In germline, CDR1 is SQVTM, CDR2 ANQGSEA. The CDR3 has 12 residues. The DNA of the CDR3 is TGCAGCGTCATGGATGGAGGTAATATCCTTATCTTC. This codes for CSVMDGGNILIF.

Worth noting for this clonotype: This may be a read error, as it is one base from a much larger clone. The CDR3 is CSVGVHKETQYF. CDR3 in DNA: TGCAGCGTCGGGGTCCACAAAGAAACCCAGTACTTC. The chain combines TRBV29-1 with TRBJ2-5; D possibly corresponds to TRBD2 (5 bases). The CDR3 loop spans 12 amino acids. CDR1 is SQVTM, CDR2 ANQGSEA, per germline. The full variable domain, completed using reference TRBV29-1 and TRBJ2-5, is SAVISQKPSRDICQRGTSLTIQCQVDSQVTMMFWYRQQPGQSLTLIATANQGSEATYESGFVIDKFPISRPNLTFSTLTVSNMSPEDSSIYLCSVGVHKETQYFGPGTRLLVL.

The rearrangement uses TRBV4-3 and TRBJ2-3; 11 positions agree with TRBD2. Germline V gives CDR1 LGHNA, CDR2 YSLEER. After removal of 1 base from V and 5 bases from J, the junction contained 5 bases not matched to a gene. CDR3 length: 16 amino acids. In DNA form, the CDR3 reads TGCGCCAGCAGCCAAGTCCTAGCGGGGGGCTTAGATACGCAGTATTTT. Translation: CASSQVLAGGLDTQYF.

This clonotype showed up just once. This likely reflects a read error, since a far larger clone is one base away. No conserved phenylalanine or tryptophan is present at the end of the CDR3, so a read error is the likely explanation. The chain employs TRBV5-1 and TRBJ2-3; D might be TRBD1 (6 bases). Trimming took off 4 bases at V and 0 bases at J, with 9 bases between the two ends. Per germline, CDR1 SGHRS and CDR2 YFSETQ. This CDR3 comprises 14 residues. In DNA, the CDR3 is TGCGCCAGCAGCCCAGGACAGAGCACAGATACGCAGTATTTA. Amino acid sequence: CASSPGQSTDTQYL.

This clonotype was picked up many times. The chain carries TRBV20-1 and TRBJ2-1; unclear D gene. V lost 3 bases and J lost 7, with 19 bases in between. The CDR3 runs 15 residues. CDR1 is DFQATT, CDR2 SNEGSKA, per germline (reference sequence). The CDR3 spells CSASRRTQRPNEQFF. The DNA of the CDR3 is TGCAGTGCTAGCCGGCGGACCCAAAGACCTAATGAGCAGTTCTTC.

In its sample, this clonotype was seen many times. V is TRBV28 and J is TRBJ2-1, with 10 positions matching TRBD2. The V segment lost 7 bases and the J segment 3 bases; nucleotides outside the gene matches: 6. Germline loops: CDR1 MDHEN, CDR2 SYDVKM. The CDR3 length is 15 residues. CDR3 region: CASTGSGRYYNEQFF. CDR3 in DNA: TGTGCCAGCACCGGTAGCGGGAGGTACTACAATGAGCAGTTCTTC.

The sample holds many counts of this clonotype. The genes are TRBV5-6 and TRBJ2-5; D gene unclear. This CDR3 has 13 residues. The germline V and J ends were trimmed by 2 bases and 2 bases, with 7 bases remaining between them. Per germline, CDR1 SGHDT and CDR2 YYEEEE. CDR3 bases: TGTGCCAGCAGCTTTGTGGGGCAAGAGACCCAGTACTTC. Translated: CASSFVGQETQYF.

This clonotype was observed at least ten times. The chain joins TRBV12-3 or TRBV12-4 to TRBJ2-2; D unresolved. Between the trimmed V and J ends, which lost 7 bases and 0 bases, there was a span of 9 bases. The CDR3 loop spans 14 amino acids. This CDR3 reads CASNPSANTGELFF. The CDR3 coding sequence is TGTGCCAGCAACCCATCTGCGAACACCGGGGAGCTGTTTTTT.

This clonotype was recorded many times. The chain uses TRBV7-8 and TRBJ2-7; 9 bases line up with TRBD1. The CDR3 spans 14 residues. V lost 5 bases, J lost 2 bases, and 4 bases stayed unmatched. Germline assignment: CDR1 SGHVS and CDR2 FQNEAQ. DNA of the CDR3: TGTGCCAGCAGCACTCACAGGGGGCCCTACGAGCAGTACTTC. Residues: CASSTHRGPYEQYF.

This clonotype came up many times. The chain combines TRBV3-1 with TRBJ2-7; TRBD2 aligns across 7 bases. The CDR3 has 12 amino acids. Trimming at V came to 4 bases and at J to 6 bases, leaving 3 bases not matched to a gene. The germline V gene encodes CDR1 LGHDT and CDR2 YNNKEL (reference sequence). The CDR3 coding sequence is TGTGCCAGCAGCCGATCGGGGGGCGAGCAGTACTTC. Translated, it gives CASSRSGGEQYF.

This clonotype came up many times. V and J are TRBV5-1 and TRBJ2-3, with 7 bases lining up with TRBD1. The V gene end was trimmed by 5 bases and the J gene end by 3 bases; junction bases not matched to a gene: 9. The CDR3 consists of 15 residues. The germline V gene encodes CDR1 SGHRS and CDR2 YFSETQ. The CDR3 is CASSSDRVGTDTQYF. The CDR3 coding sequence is TGCGCCAGCAGTTCCGACAGGGTGGGGACAGATACGCAGTATTTT.

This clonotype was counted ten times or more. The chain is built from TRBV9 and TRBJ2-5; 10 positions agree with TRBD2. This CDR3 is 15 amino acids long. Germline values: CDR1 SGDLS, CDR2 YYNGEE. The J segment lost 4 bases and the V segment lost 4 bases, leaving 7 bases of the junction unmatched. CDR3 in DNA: TGTGCCAGCAGCCTAACGCCTAGCGGGAGAGAGACCCAGTACTTC. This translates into CASSLTPSGRETQYF.

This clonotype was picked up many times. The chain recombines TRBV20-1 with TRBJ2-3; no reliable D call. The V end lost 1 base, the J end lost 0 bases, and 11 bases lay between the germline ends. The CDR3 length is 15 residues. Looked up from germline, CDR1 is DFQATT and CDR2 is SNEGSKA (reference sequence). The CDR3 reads CSARVPQTSTDTQYF. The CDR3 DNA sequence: TGCAGTGCTAGAGTCCCTCAGACTAGCACAGATACGCAGTATTTT.

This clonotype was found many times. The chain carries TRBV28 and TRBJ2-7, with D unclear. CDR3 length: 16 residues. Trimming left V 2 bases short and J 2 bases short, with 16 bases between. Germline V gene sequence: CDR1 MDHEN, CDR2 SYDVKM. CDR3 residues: CASSLSPLKGTYEQYF. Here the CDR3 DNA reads TGTGCCAGCAGTTTAAGTCCTTTAAAGGGTACCTACGAGCAGTACTTC.

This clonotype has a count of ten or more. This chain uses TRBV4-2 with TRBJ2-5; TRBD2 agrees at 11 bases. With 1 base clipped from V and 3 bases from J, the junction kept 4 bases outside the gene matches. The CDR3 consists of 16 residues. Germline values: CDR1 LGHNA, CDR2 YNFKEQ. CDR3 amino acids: CASSQGNSGREETQYF. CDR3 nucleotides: TGTGCCAGCAGCCAAGGGAATAGCGGGAGGGAAGAGACCCAGTACTTC.

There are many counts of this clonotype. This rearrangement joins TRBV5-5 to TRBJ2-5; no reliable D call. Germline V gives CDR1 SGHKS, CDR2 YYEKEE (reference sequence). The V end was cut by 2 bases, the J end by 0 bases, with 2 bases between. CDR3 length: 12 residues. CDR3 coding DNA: TGTGCCAGCAGCTTATACCAAGAGACCCAGTACTTC. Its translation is CASSLYQETQYF.

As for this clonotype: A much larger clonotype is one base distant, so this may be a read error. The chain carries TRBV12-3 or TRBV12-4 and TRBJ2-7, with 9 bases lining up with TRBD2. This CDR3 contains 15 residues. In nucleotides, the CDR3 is TGTGCCAGCAGTCCCCGACTAGCGGCATCCTACAAGCAGTACTTC. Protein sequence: CASSPRLAASYKQYF.

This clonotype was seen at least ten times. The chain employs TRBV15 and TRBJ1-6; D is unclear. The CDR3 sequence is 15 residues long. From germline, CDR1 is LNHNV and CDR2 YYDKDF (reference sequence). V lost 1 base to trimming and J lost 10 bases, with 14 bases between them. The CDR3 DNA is TGTGCCACCAGCAGAGCTTCCACCAGAAGCTCACCCCTCCACTTT. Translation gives CATSRASTRSSPLHF.

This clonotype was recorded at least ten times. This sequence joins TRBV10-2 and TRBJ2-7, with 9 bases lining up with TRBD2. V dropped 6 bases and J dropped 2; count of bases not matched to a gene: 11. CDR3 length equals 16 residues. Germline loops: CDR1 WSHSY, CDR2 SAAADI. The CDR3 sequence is CASSKTTSGRTYEQYF. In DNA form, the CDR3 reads TGCGCCAGCAGCAAGACGACTAGCGGCCGGACCTACGAGCAGTACTTC.

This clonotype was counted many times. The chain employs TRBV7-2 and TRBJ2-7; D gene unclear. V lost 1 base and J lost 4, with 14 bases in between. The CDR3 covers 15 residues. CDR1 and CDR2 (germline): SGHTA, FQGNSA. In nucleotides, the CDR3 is TGTGCCAGCAGCTTAGGACCTAACTGGCGATACGAGCAGTACTTC. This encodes CASSLGPNWRYEQYF.

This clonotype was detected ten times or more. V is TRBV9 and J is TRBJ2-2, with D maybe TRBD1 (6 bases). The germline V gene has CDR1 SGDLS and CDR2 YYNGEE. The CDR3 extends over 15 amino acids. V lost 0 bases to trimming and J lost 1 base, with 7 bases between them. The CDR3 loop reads CASSVVGGNTGELFF. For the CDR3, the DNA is TGTGCCAGCAGCGTAGTAGGGGGGAACACCGGGGAGCTGTTTTTT. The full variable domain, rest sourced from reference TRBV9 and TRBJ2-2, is DSGVTQTPKHLITATGQRVTLRCSPRSGDLSVYWYQQSLDQGLQFLIQYYNGEERAKGNILERFSAQQFPDLHSELNLSSLELGDSALYFCASSVVGGNTGELFFGEGSRLTVL.